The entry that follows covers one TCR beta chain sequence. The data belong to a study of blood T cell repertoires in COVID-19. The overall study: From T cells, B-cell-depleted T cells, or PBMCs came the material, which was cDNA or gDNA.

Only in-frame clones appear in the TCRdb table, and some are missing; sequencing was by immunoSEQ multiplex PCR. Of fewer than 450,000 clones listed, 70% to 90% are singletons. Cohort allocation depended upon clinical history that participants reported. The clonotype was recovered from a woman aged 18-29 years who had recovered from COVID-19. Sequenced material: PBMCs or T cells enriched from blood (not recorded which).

CDR3 loop: CAWSRQGANEQYF. The DNA of the CDR3 is TGTGCCTGGTCTAGACAGGGGGCGAATGAGCAGTACTTC. V is TRBV30 and J is TRBJ2-7; 10 nucleotides agree with TRBD1. Germline CDR1 reads GTSNPN; CDR2 reads SVGIG (reference sequence). The V gene end was trimmed by 5 bases and the J gene end by 7 bases; junction bases not matched to a gene: 8. The CDR3 totals 13 residues.